The 27 T cell receptor beta chains below were found in one sample sequenced in a study of T cells in Graves' hyperthyroidism and ophthalmopathy. Template material for amplifying TCR beta CDR3 regions consisted of RNA transcripts. First-round RT-PCR targeting the TCR CDR3 was performed with the HTBI primer set. TCRdb processed the multiplex PCR reads anew with MiXCR; each CDR3 protein has one entry. The sample includes a few hundred thousand distinct CDR3 sequences, 15% to 18% of them seen just once. The sequenced sample was blood. These receptors were taken from a woman aged 30 to 39 with Graves' hyperthyroidism.

Here the CDR3 reads CASSVPTNGGSGADTQYF. The CDR3 region has the DNA TGTGCCAGCAGCGTCCCAACCAACGGCGGGAGTGGGGCAGATACGCAGTATTTT. The J gene is TRBJ2-3, the V gene TRBV9, with 7 bases fitting TRBD2. Trimming cost V 2 bases and J 4 bases; bases outside gene matches: 16. This CDR3 is 18 amino acids long. CDR1 is SGDLS, CDR2 YYNGEE, per germline.

This clonotype was found a few times. The genes are TRBV6-5 and TRBJ2-5; 8 bases are shared with TRBD1. With 6 bases clipped from V and 5 bases from J, the junction kept 14 bases outside the gene matches. The CDR3 sequence is 16 residues long. From germline, CDR1 is MNHEY and CDR2 SVGAGI. The CDR3 sequence is CASRSSRGLGWETQYF. Here the CDR3 DNA reads TGTGCCAGCAGAAGCTCCAGGGGGCTGGGTTGGGAGACCCAGTACTTC.

At least ten counts were recorded for this clonotype. The chain uses TRBV7-2 and TRBJ2-1; 8 bases line up with TRBD2. The germline V gene encodes CDR1 SGHTA and CDR2 FQGNSA. With 6 bases clipped from V and 2 bases from J, the junction kept 6 bases outside the gene matches. This CDR3 region has 15 residues. CDR3 bases: TGTGCCAGCAGAAGGGCGGGAGGCCCCTACAATGAGCAGTTCTTC. Protein sequence: CASRRAGGPYNEQFF.

Ten or more counts support this clonotype. V usage is TRBV7-9 and J usage is TRBJ2-1; 10 bases agree with TRBD1. The junction had 11 bases not matched to a gene; V was cut back by 5 bases and J by 4 bases. Germline V gene lookup returns CDR1 SEHNR and CDR2 FQNEAQ (reference sequence). The CDR3 is 17 residues long. The CDR3 DNA reads TGTGCCAGCAGCGCTCTCGTGATGGGACAGGGGTACAATGAGCAGTTCTTC. It specifies CASSALVMGQGYNEQFF.

This clonotype showed up many times. The V gene is TRBV3-1, the J gene TRBJ2-3, with a tentative D call TRBD2 (6 bases). V gave up 1 base and J gave up 4 bases, with 6 bases separating them. The CDR3 is made up of 13 amino acids. The V gene's germline CDR1 is LGHDT and CDR2 YNNKEL (reference sequence). As DNA, the CDR3 is TGTGCCAGCAGCCAAGCGGGAGCAGATACGCAGTATTTT. Its translation is CASSQAGADTQYF.

This clonotype was counted many times. The genes are TRBV28 and TRBJ1-1; no clear D. Trimming took off 7 bases at V and 2 bases at J, with 5 bases between the two ends. The CDR3 is 11 amino acids. Per germline, CDR1 MDHEN and CDR2 SYDVKM. The CDR3 here is CASKLNTEAFF. DNA for the CDR3: TGTGCCAGCAAACTAAACACTGAAGCTTTCTTT.

This clonotype was recorded many times. DNA for the CDR3: TGTGCCAGCAGCTTAGGTAACGGGTACCATGGCTACACCTTC. Translating it yields CASSLGNGYHGYTF. The rearrangement links TRBV7-2 to TRBJ1-2; no reliable D call. The CDR3 has 14 residues. CDR1 is SGHTA and CDR2 is FQGNSA in the germline V gene. V was clipped by 1 base and J by 6 bases, with 12 bases between them.

This clonotype was observed a few times. CDR3 region: CASSQTSGGGGEQYF. The CDR3 DNA is TGCGCCAGCAGCCAGACTAGCGGAGGAGGGGGCGAGCAGTACTTC. V gene TRBV5-1 combines with J gene TRBJ2-7, with 9 nucleotides matching TRBD2. CDR1 is SGHRS and CDR2 is YFSETQ in the germline V gene. Trimming took 4 bases from V and 6 from J; bases not matched to a gene: 11. This CDR3 spans 15 amino acids.

This clonotype was recorded at least ten times. One end of the junction does not line up with germline, which may come from a read error. The rearrangement uses TRBV6-1 and TRBJ1-4, with unresolved D. This CDR3 comprises 12 residues. CDR1 and CDR2 (germline): MNHNS, SASEGT. CDR3 DNA sequence: TGTGCCAGCGGTGCAACAAATGAAAAACTGTTTTTT. As protein: CASGATNEKLFF.

Ten or more counts support this clonotype. This sequence joins TRBV6-1 and TRBJ2-3, with 8 bases aligning to TRBD1. V trimming: 6 bases; J trimming: 5 bases; junction bases outside the gene matches: 7. Germline CDR1 reads MNHNS; CDR2 reads SASEGT. The CDR3 loop spans 14 amino acids. CDR3 loop: CASSGTGGQDTQYF. CDR3 bases: TGTGCCAGCAGCGGGACAGGAGGACAAGATACGCAGTATTTT.

This clonotype was seen many times. V is TRBV29-1 and J is TRBJ2-3; D is undetermined. CDR3 length: 13 residues. Trimming left V 7 bases short and J 0 bases short, with 11 bases between. Looked up from germline, CDR1 is SQVTM and CDR2 is ANQGSEA. The CDR3 DNA sequence: TGCAGCGGGAATGACCAGAGCACAGATACGCAGTATTTT. This encodes CSGNDQSTDTQYF.

This clonotype was counted a few times. The chain uses TRBV6-5 and TRBJ1-1, with 7 bases aligning to TRBD1. Germline values: CDR1 MNHEY, CDR2 SVGAGI. V dropped 0 bases and J dropped 5; count of bases not matched to a gene: 6. The CDR3 spans 15 residues. This chain's CDR3 is CASSYSGQSGTEAFF. DNA of the CDR3: TGTGCCAGCAGTTACTCGGGACAGAGTGGAACTGAAGCTTTCTTT.

The rearrangement joins TRBV5-1 to TRBJ2-7; 7 bases are shared with TRBD2. CDR3 size: 15 residues. The germline gives CDR1 SGHRS, CDR2 YFSETQ. J gave up 5 bases and V 0 bases, and 8 bases lay outside the gene matches. The CDR3 DNA follows: TGCGCCAGCAGCTTGGTCGGCGGGAGAATTGACGAGCAGTACTTC. This encodes CASSLVGGRIDEQYF. The variable domain in full, completed from reference TRBV5-1 and TRBJ2-7, reads KAGVTQTPRYLIKTRGQQVTLSCSPISGHRSVSWYQQTPGQGLQFLFEYFSETQRNKGNFPGRFSGRQFSNSRSEMNVSTLELGDSALYLCASSLVGGRIDEQYFGPGTRLTVT.

This clonotype has at least ten counts. V gene TRBV7-2 combines with J gene TRBJ1-2; TRBD1 aligns across 11 bases. This CDR3 is 15 amino acids long. J lost 7 bases, V lost 5 bases, and 9 bases had no gene match. The germline CDR1 and CDR2 sequences are SGHTA and FQGNSA. This CDR3 reads CASSAGGQGARGYTF. CDR3 DNA sequence: TGTGCCAGCAGCGCCGGAGGACAGGGGGCGCGTGGCTACACCTTC.

This clonotype was detected ten times or more. This rearrangement joins TRBV20-1 to TRBJ2-2; perhaps TRBD2 as D (8 bases). The CDR3 consists of 14 residues. V lost 7 bases, J lost 7 bases, and 19 bases lay in between. The germline CDR1 and CDR2 sequences are DFQATT and SNEGSKA (reference sequence). CDR3 nucleotide sequence: TGCAGTGTCCCCCGGGAGGGGGCATACGGGGAGCTGTTTTTT. This translates into CSVPREGAYGELFF.

This clonotype was detected ten times or more. CDR3 protein: CSARDRAGGTYEQYF. The CDR3 DNA follows: TGCAGTGCTAGAGATCGCGCAGGGGGGACCTACGAGCAGTACTTC. The gene calls are TRBV20-1 and TRBJ2-7, with D possibly being TRBD1 (7 bases). The CDR3 runs to 15 residues. Germline loops: CDR1 DFQATT, CDR2 SNEGSKA (reference sequence). V was clipped by 0 bases and J by 2 bases, with 14 bases between them.

As to this clonotype: A much larger clone differs from this one at a single base, so this may be a read error. The rearrangement uses TRBV7-9 and TRBJ2-3, with D maybe TRBD2 (5 bases). The CDR3 is made up of 15 amino acids. Germline CDR1 and CDR2: SEHNR and FQNEAQ (reference sequence). V lost 3 bases and J 6 bases, leaving 16 bases between the germline ends. The CDR3 DNA follows: TGTGCCAGCAGCTTTCCGGGATCTGTATATGATACGCAGTATTTT. This translates into CASSFPGSVYDTQYF.

In DNA form, the CDR3 reads TGCAGTGCTAGAGGGGGACAGCAACAAGAGACCCAGTACTTC. It is translated as CSARGGQQQETQYF. This chain joins TRBV20-1 and TRBJ2-5; 7 bases match TRBD1. CDR3 length: 14 residues. V trimming: 1 base; J trimming: 2 bases; junction bases outside the gene matches: 4. Germline V CDR1 and CDR2: DFQATT, SNEGSKA (reference sequence).

The rearrangement joins TRBV29-1 to TRBJ1-5; a possible D gene is TRBD1 (5 bases). CDR1 is SQVTM, CDR2 ANQGSEA, per germline. This CDR3 comprises 15 residues. With 4 bases removed from V and 0 bases from J, the gap between germline ends came to 13 bases. The CDR3 spells CSVVQGWDSNQPQHF. The CDR3 DNA sequence: TGCAGCGTTGTGCAGGGCTGGGATAGCAATCAGCCCCAGCATTTT.

In this sample, this clonotype turned up a few times. The V and J genes are TRBV6-5 and TRBJ1-6, with 8 nucleotides matching TRBD1. CDR1 is MNHEY, CDR2 SVGAGI, per germline. The CDR3 is made up of 16 amino acids. After removal of 2 bases from V and 7 bases from J, the junction contained 7 bases not matched to a gene. The CDR3 here is CASSYLQGAANSPLHF. In DNA, the CDR3 is TGTGCCAGCAGTTACCTGCAGGGGGCGGCGAATTCACCCCTCCACTTT.

This clonotype appeared a few times. The CDR3 DNA sequence: TGTGCCAGCAGTGAGGGGACTCAAGTCCCCCTCTACGAGCAGTACTTC. Its protein product is CASSEGTQVPLYEQYF. The V gene is TRBV25-1, the J gene TRBJ2-7, with TRBD2 as a possible D gene (6 bases). V shed 3 bases and J shed 3 bases, with 18 bases lying between them. Germline lookup yields CDR1 MGHDK and CDR2 SYGVNS. The CDR3 runs to 16 residues.

This clonotype was picked up a small number of times. The V and J genes are TRBV7-6 and TRBJ2-2; the match to TRBD2 covers 12 bases. The CDR3 has 19 residues. In germline, CDR1 is SGHVS, CDR2 FNYEAQ. V lost 1 base to trimming and J lost 3 bases; unmatched junction nucleotides: 9. The DNA for the CDR3 is TGTGCCAGCAGCTTAGAAATGGCTAGCGGGAGGGGACACACCGGGGAGCTGTTTTTT. It encodes CASSLEMASGRGHTGELFF.

This clonotype was seen repeatedly, ten times or more. The rearrangement joins TRBV20-1 to TRBJ2-3, with 9 bases aligning to TRBD2. The CDR3 totals 17 residues. CDR1 DFQATT and CDR2 SNEGSKA come from the germline V gene (reference sequence). V lost 1 base, J lost 4 bases, and 12 bases stayed unmatched. DNA of the CDR3: TGCAGTGCTAGAGGGGGAATAGCGGGAGTAAGGTCAGATACGCAGTATTTT. This codes for CSARGGIAGVRSDTQYF.

This clonotype was counted a few times. The chain links TRBV6-1 to TRBJ1-1, with a tentative D call TRBD1 (6 bases). Germline V gives CDR1 MNHNS, CDR2 SASEGT. CDR3 length: 14 residues. Trimming removed 5 bases from V and 3 bases from J, with 13 bases in between. CDR3 DNA: TGTGCCAGCAGTAAACAGGGAGGGGACACTGAAGCTTTCTTT. Encoded protein: CASSKQGGDTEAFF.

There are many counts of this clonotype. V and J are TRBV18 and TRBJ1-2, with no clear D. Deletions cut 5 bases from V and 2 bases from J, with 12 bases between. The CDR3 runs 14 residues. Germline lookup yields CDR1 KGHSH and CDR2 LQKENI. The CDR3 sequence is CASSSLDKNYGYTF. The CDR3 coding sequence is TGTGCCAGCTCATCCCTCGACAAAAACTATGGCTACACCTTC.

This clonotype was seen more than once but under ten times. In DNA form, the CDR3 reads TGTGCCAGCAGCTCGTTAAGCGGTTTGGATACGCAGTATTTT. Translating gives CASSSLSGLDTQYF. The J gene is TRBJ2-3, the V gene TRBV7-9, with D perhaps TRBD2 (5 bases). The V end was cut by 4 bases, the J end by 6 bases, with 14 bases between. In germline, CDR1 is SEHNR, CDR2 FQNEAQ (reference sequence). This CDR3 contains 14 residues.

This chain joins TRBV28 and TRBJ2-5; 9 bases are shared with TRBD1. The CDR3 runs to 15 residues. Germline V lookup: CDR1 MDHEN, CDR2 SYDVKM. The junction had 16 bases not matched to a gene; V was cut back by 7 bases and J by 10 bases. The CDR3 sequence is CASTRATGGNQDQYF. In DNA, the CDR3 is TGTGCCAGCACCCGTGCCACAGGGGGCAACCAGGACCAGTACTTC.